This T cell receptor (beta chain) was recovered during a study of shared clonotypes between healthy human individuals. V shed 3 bases, J shed 3 bases, and the junction held 9 bases outside the gene matches. The CDR3 has 18 residues. Germline CDR1 and CDR2: MDHEN and SYDVKM. Across several immunoSEQ plates, the genomic DNA of each subset was split evenly. The method was immunoSEQ multiplex PCR; TCRdb's version includes in-frame clones alone and lacks a portion of them. The sample contains about 800,000 clones, about 96% of which appear only once. The count of this clone is one. Naive CD8 cells lacked CD45RO, underwent positive selection for CCR7 and left out terminally differentiated effector memory CD45RA+ cells.

Specimen: naive CD8+ T cells sorted from blood. This chain uses TRBV28 with TRBJ2-1, with TRBD2 identical over 12 bases. This clonotype originated in a man between 25 and 39 years old in good health. CDR3 DNA sequence: TGTGCCAGCAGTTTGGGACTAGCGGGCAAGCTAGGCTACAATGAGCAGTTCTTC. Its translation is CASSLGLAGKLGYNEQFF.